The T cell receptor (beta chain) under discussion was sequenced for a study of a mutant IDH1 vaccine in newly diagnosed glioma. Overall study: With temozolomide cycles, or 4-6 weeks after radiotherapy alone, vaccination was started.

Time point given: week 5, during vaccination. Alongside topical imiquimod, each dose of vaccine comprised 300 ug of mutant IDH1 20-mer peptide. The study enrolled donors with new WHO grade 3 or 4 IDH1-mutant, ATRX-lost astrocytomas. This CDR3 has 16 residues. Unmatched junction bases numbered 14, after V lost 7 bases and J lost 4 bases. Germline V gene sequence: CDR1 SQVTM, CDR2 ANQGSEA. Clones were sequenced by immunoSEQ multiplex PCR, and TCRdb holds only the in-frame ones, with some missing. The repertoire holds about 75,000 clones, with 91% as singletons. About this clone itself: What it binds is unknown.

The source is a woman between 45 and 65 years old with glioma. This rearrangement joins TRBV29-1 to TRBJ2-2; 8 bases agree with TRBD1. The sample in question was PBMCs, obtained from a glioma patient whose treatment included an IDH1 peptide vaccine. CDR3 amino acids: CSAMRGPGQVTGELFF. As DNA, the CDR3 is TGCAGCGCCATGAGGGGACCGGGACAGGTCACCGGGGAGCTGTTTTTT.